Sequencing of this T cell receptor (beta chain) was carried out in a study of blood T cell repertoires in COVID-19. The wider study: In each case, the material was cDNA or gDNA derived from T cells, B-cell-depleted T cells, or PBMCs.

Method: immunoSEQ multiplex PCR; TCRdb's copy keeps in-frame clones and lacks some. The table has roughly 130,000 clones, approximately 86% seen once. Sequences were obtained from PBMCs or T cells enriched from blood (not recorded which). The TCR sequence derives from a woman aged 45-59 years who had recovered from COVID-19.

This chain's CDR3 is CASRQGGYGYTF. CDR3 sequence (DNA): TGTGCCAGCAGACAGGGGGGCTATGGCTACACCTTC. This sequence joins TRBV2 and TRBJ1-2; TRBD1 agrees at 8 bases. Germline lookup yields CDR1 SNHLY and CDR2 FYNNEI. This CDR3 has 12 residues. V gave up 6 bases and J gave up 4 bases; unmatched junction bases: 1.